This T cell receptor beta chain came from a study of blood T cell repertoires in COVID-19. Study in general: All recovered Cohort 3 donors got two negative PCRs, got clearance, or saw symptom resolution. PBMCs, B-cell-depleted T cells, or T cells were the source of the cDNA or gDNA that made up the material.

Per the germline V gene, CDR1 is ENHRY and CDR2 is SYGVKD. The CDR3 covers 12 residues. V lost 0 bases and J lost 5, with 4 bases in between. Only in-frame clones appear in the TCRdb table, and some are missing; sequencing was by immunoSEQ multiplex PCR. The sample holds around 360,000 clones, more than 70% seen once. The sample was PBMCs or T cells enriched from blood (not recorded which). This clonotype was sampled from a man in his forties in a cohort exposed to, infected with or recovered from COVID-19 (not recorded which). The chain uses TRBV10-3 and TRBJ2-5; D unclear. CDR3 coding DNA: TGTGCCATCAGTGAGTCGAGTGAGACCCAGTACTTC. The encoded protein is CAISESSETQYF.